These 14 T cell receptor beta chains were sequenced from one sample in a study of PD-1 blockade in classical Hodgkin lymphoma. The time point is: cycle 4 day 1 (C4D1), after more than 5 weeks of nivolumab. All the patients suffered relapse after autologous stem cell transplantation, and brentuximab vedotin exposure differed. It was by magnetic negative selection that CD8+ T cells were isolated from thawed PBMCs. Sequenced by immunoSEQ multiplex PCR; TCRdb stores in-frame clones only, minus some. The table records about 15,000 clones, about 89% of them present only once. The source material was CD8+ T cells from blood, sampled before the fourth cycle of nivolumab. Every receptor here comes from a human donor with classical Hodgkin lymphoma.

The rearrangement links TRBV28 to TRBJ2-2, with 7 positions matching TRBD2. CDR3 length: 15 residues. V was clipped by 6 bases and J by 0 bases; unmatched bases: 4. Germline assignment: CDR1 MDHEN and CDR2 SYDVKM. The DNA for the CDR3 is TGTGCCAGCAGCGAGGGACTAACGAACACCGGGGAGCTGTTTTTT. Protein: CASSEGLTNTGELFF. The whole variable domain, remainder taken from reference TRBV28 and TRBJ2-2, is DVKVTQSSRYLVKRTGEKVFLECVQDMDHENMFWYRQDPGLGLRLIYFSYDVKMKEKGDIPEGYSVSREKKERFSLILESASTNQTSMYLCASSEGLTNTGELFFGEGSRLTVL.

The V call is TRBV9, the J call TRBJ2-3; 10 bases are shared with TRBD2. CDR1 is SGDLS and CDR2 is YYNGEE in the germline V gene. The V gene end was trimmed by 5 bases and the J gene end by 6 bases; junction bases not matched to a gene: 12. The CDR3 extends over 16 amino acids. The CDR3 is CASSLAGGTTRDTQYF. CDR3 bases: TGTGCCAGCAGTTTAGCGGGGGGAACAACAAGGGATACGCAGTATTTT.

V usage is TRBV5-1 and J usage is TRBJ1-1; TRBD1 is a possible D gene (5 bases). V lost 0 bases and J 6 bases, leaving 15 bases between the germline ends. The CDR3 runs 15 residues. CDR1 is SGHRS and CDR2 is YFSETQ in the germline V gene. The CDR3 reads CASSLVWGEEAEAFF. The CDR3 DNA reads TGCGCCAGCAGCTTGGTTTGGGGGGAGGAGGCTGAAGCTTTCTTT.

In its sample, this clone was seen once. This rearrangement joins TRBV19 to TRBJ2-1; no firm D call. The CDR3 length is 13 residues. Looked up from germline, CDR1 is LNHDA and CDR2 is SQIVND (reference sequence). Trimming left V 5 bases short and J 3 bases short, with 8 bases between. This CDR3 is CASSARVYNEQFF. As DNA, the CDR3 is TGTGCCAGTAGTGCCCGGGTCTACAATGAGCAGTTCTTC.

This chain links TRBV6-6 with TRBJ2-7; perhaps TRBD2 as D (6 bases). The CDR3 length is 14 residues. Germline values: CDR1 MNHNY, CDR2 SVGAGI (reference sequence). In nucleotides, the CDR3 is TGTGCGACAGCAGTCCGACTAGGGGCCCTCGAGCAGTACTTC. This encodes CATAVRLGALEQYF.

This rearrangement joins TRBV27 to TRBJ2-4, with 7 bases that match TRBD2. Germline assignment: CDR1 MNHEY and CDR2 SMNVEV (reference sequence). The CDR3 spans 14 residues. Unmatched junction bases numbered 10, after V lost 5 bases and J lost 9 bases. The CDR3 bases are TGTGCCAGCAGTGGCCTAGCGGACTTGGGCATTCAGTACTTC. This encodes CASSGLADLGIQYF.

The chain is built from TRBV19 and TRBJ1-1; perhaps TRBD1 as D (5 bases). This CDR3 is built from 14 residues. Trimming stripped 7 bases from V and 4 bases from J, with 16 bases between. CDR1 is LNHDA, CDR2 SQIVND, per germline (reference sequence). This chain's CDR3 is CASKGGARITEAFF. DNA for the CDR3: TGTGCCAGTAAAGGAGGGGCGCGTATCACTGAAGCTTTCTTT.

This sequence joins TRBV7-9 and TRBJ1-2, with TRBD1 as a possible D gene (6 bases). Trimming removed 3 bases at V and 8 bases at J, with 13 bases between. Germline CDR1 reads SEHNR; CDR2 reads FQNEAQ (reference sequence). This CDR3 is 13 amino acids long. CDR3 coding DNA: TGTGCCAGCAGCTTCCCGGGGGGGGCGGGCTACACCTTC. Protein: CASSFPGGAGYTF.

The chain is built from TRBV10-2 and TRBJ2-1; 10 nucleotides align to TRBD2. V trimming: 8 bases; J trimming: 2 bases; junction bases outside the gene matches: 6. The CDR3 loop spans 15 amino acids. The germline V gene encodes CDR1 WSHSY and CDR2 SAAADI. The CDR3 DNA reads as TGCGCCAGCGGAGGGACTAGCGAACCCTACAATGAGCAGTTCTTC. It encodes CASGGTSEPYNEQFF.

V gene TRBV6-1 combines with J gene TRBJ2-7; D gene unclear. V was shortened by 7 bases and J by 5 bases, with 6 bases between the two germline ends. Per the germline V gene, CDR1 is MNHNS and CDR2 is SASEGT. This CDR3 is 10 amino acids long. CDR3 residues: CASIGNEQYF. The DNA for the CDR3 is TGTGCCAGCATCGGAAACGAGCAGTACTTC.

In its sample, this clone was seen a few times. The CDR3 here is CASSEWSYGYTF. The CDR3 DNA follows: TGTGCCAGCAGTGAATGGTCTTACGGCTACACCTTC. This chain uses TRBV25-1 with TRBJ1-2; D is unresolved. Trimming stripped 1 base from V and 8 bases from J, with 8 bases between. CDR1 is MGHDK, CDR2 SYGVNS, per germline. CDR3 size: 12 residues.

The chain links TRBV11-2 to TRBJ1-6, with 11 nucleotides matching TRBD1. V lost 6 bases to trimming and J lost 0 bases; unmatched junction nucleotides: 10. Germline CDR1 SGHAT, CDR2 FQNNGV. The CDR3 runs to 19 residues. In DNA form, the CDR3 reads TGTGCCAGCAGTCTGGGACAGGGGGACCTGAGCTCCTATAATTCACCCCTCCACTTT. Encoded protein: CASSLGQGDLSSYNSPLHF.

The chain is built from TRBV5-1 and TRBJ1-1; D gene uncertain. The CDR3 sequence is 13 residues long. Germline V gene sequence: CDR1 SGHRS, CDR2 YFSETQ. V lost 5 bases to trimming and J lost 1 base, with 9 bases between them. In DNA form, the CDR3 reads TGCGCCAGCAGAATCAGAACGAACACTGAAGCTTTCTTT. It yields the protein CASRIRTNTEAFF.

The chain joins TRBV6-4 to TRBJ2-2; D remains unclear. The ends were cut back, 0 bases at V and 5 bases at J, with 1 base in the middle. Germline CDR1 is MRHNA and CDR2 is SNTAGT. The CDR3 is 12 amino acids. The CDR3 reads CASSDSTGELFF. The CDR3 DNA reads as TGTGCCAGCAGTGACTCAACCGGGGAGCTGTTTTTT.